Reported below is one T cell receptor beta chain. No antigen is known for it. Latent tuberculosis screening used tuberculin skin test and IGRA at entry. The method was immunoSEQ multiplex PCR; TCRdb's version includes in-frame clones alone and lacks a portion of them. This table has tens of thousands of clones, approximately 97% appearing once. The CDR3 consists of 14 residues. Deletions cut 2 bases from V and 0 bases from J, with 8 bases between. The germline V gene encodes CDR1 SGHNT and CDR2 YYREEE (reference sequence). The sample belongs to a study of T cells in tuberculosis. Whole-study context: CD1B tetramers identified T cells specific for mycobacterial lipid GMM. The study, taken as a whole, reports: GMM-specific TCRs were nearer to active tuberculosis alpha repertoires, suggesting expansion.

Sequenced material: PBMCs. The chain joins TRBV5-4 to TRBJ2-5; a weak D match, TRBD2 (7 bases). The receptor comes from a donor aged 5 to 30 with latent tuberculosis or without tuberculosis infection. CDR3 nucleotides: TGTGCCAGCAGCTTAGGGGGGGACCAAGAGACCCAGTACTTC. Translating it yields CASSLGGDQETQYF.